The entry below gives a single TCR beta chain sequence along with its context. The data are from a study of blood T cell repertoires in COVID-19. The protocol was immunoSEQ multiplex PCR, while the TCRdb copy is restricted to in-frame clones and leaves out a portion. The data hold tens of thousands of clones, with 87% observed a single time. Germline V gives CDR1 WNHNN, CDR2 SYGVQD (reference sequence). J lost 2 bases, V lost 4 bases, and 4 bases had no gene match. This CDR3 contains 15 residues. This clonotype was sampled from a human donor in a cohort sampled during active COVID-19. The chain combines TRBV10-1 with TRBJ2-3; 9 bases align to TRBD1. Sequencing used peripheral blood. CDR3 DNA sequence: TGCGCCAGCAGTGGGGGGACAGGGCACACAGATACGCAGTATTTT. Translated, it gives CASSGGTGHTDTQYF.